This record concerns one T cell receptor (beta chain) sequence. What it binds is not known. V dropped 5 bases and J dropped 5; count of bases not matched to a gene: 8. Germline V lookup: CDR1 SGHTA, CDR2 FQGNSA. CDR3 length: 14 amino acids. The entry originates in a study of cytomegalovirus exposure and HLA in healthy donors. Study-wide background: Approximately 180 million T cells yielded approximately 100 million unique TCR beta sequences, as an earlier analysis found. Points from the study as a whole: The investigators catalogued 150 to 200 TCR beta chains as cytomegalovirus-associated. Productive rates of about 87% or about 30% were seen for most TCR beta V segments in an earlier analysis. The study found most TCR sequences rare, yet found some public TCRs in many donors.

The primer mix had 60 Vbeta and 13 Jbeta primers. The method was immunoSEQ multiplex PCR; TCRdb's version includes in-frame clones alone and lacks a portion of them. The sample includes hundreds of thousands of clones, 60% to 80% seen only once; the top ten take 1.5% to 2%. V is TRBV7-2 and J is TRBJ1-1; 7 nucleotides align to TRBD1. The specimen was PBMCs. This sequence was found in a male donor in good health and CMV-seronegative. The CDR3 sequence is CASSPRQGRTEAFF. CDR3 nucleotide sequence: TGTGCCAGCAGCCCCCGACAGGGAAGGACTGAAGCTTTCTTT.